This T cell receptor (beta chain) originates from a study of T cells in Graves' hyperthyroidism and ophthalmopathy. Patients having uncontrolled infection, another autoimmune disease, pregnancy or lactation were not included. Clinical symptoms, serum thyroxine, TRAb, thyroid ultrasound and orbital computed tomography informed diagnoses. RNA transcripts served as the template for amplifying TCR beta CDR3 regions. The HTBI set primed first-round TCR CDR3 RT-PCR. Via MiXCR, TCRdb re-called the multiplex PCR reads, giving one row per CDR3 protein. The sample holds approximately 640,000 distinct CDR3 sequences; nearly 45% are singletons and the top ten take roughly 6.5%. This CDR3 is built from 15 residues. The trim removed 6 bases at V and 8 bases at J, leaving 11 bases unmatched. Germline-derived CDR1 and CDR2 are MGHDK and SYGVNS.

V usage is TRBV25-1 and J usage is TRBJ1-4; TRBD1 aligns across 8 bases. The sequence came from an adult man with Graves' disease, either hyperthyroidism or ophthalmopathy (not recorded which). The source material was peripheral blood or thyroid tissue (not recorded which). DNA for the CDR3: TGTGCCAGCAGCCCGGGCGCAGGGGGCAAGGAAAAACTGTTTTTT. It encodes CASSPGAGGKEKLFF.